This TCR beta chain comes out of a study of cytomegalovirus exposure and HLA in healthy donors. This CDR3 contains 13 residues. Germline V CDR1 and CDR2: ENHRY, SYGVKD. The germline V and J ends were trimmed by 0 bases and 4 bases, with 6 bases remaining between them. The PCR had 60 Vbeta and 13 Jbeta primers. Libraries were prepared by immunoSEQ multiplex PCR; TCRdb keeps only in-frame clonotypes and omits some of them. The sample lists over 100,000 clones; under 10% were seen once. V is TRBV10-3 and J is TRBJ1-1; no definite D call. The TCR originated in a woman between 35 and 50 years old in good health and CMV-seropositive. Input material: PBMCs. CDR3: CAISESRVTEAFF. Written as DNA, the CDR3 is TGTGCCATCAGTGAGTCGCGAGTCACTGAAGCTTTCTTT.